These T cell receptor beta chains were read from a single sample in a study of monozygotic twins with inflammatory bowel disease. TCRdb reanalyzed the 5' RACE reads and collapses them to one entry per CDR3 protein, without DNA. This repertoire includes some 150,000 distinct CDR3 sequences. The specimen was blood. The receptors here all came from a human donor with ulcerative colitis or Crohn's disease, or a healthy co-twin of an affected twin (not recorded which). Both conserved end residues are part of each CDR3. Fields, in order: J gene, V gene, CDR3 protein.

>TRBJ1-6|TRBV5-1
CASSLAVQGSTNSPLHF
>TRBJ2-1|TRBV7-2
CASSPPGLPYNEQFF
>TRBJ2-7|TRBV14
CASSQDGGSPSQEQYF
>TRBJ1-4|TRBV12-3/TRBV12-4
CASSPDTNEKLFF
>TRBJ1-6|TRBV11-1
CASSDSRDRGRLSYNSPLHF
>TRBJ2-2|TRBV4-1
CASSPVVSGELFF
>TRBJ2-7|TRBV29-1
CSVTGRREQYF
>TRBJ2-7|TRBV10-3
CAISPGLAASYEQYF
>TRBJ1-5|TRBV3-1
CASSQDPSGWPQHF
>TRBJ2-1|TRBV20-1
CSARPGLAARGIF
>TRBJ1-5|TRBV7-6
CASSVGQGIGQPQHF
>TRBJ2-1|TRBV5-1
CASSLSEGNDEQFF
>TRBJ1-1|TRBV12-3/TRBV12-4
CASSLEGGMTEAFF
>TRBJ2-3|TRBV7-8
CASSTFPGEGQATDTQYF
>TRBJ2-7|TRBV5-1
CASSRPGGEQYF